This TCR beta chain was documented in a study of read filtering for tumor transcriptome and immune sequencing. Study information: Mean patient age was approximately 66 years, range about 47 to 90; roughly 18 male, 14 female.

Germline V gene lookup returns CDR1 MNHEY and CDR2 SVGAGI. This CDR3 has 16 residues. Trimming removed 0 bases at V and 3 bases at J, with 14 bases between. Molecular barcoded adaptors covering alpha/delta and beta/gamma chains were used on 400 ng RNA. MiXCR, run by TCRdb on the reads, gives a single entry per CDR3 protein. Seen here are several thousand distinct CDR3 sequences, about 20% observed once, and the top ten hold around half. This clonotype qualifies as medium-sized. The clonotype originates from a donor aged 40 or over with multiple myeloma. Sequences were obtained from a population of CD138-negative cells sorted from bone marrow. The V call is TRBV6-5, the J call TRBJ2-5; D gene unclear. CDR3 in amino acids: CASSYSPSDGKETQYF. CDR3 coding DNA: TGTGCCAGCAGTTACTCTCCGTCAGACGGTAAAGAGACCCAGTACTTC.